Included here is one T cell receptor (beta chain) sequence, with context. This CDR3 has 12 amino acids. Germline V gene data show CDR1 as MNHEY and CDR2 as SVGAGI. The germline V and J ends were trimmed by 9 bases and 0 bases, with 8 bases remaining between them. In the original processing: Reference gene primer amplification gave nucleated cell count estimates. The table came from immunoSEQ multiplex PCR; TCRdb's copy has only in-frame clones and leaves some out. V, J and clone size derive from that table, while D and trimming were established from the DNA sequence. The table records about 69,000 clones, approximately 75% of them present only once. The data belong to a study of blood T cell repertoires in COVID-19. Background on the study: COVID-19 samples collected from the United States, Italy and Spain covered acute and convalescent phases. In each case, the material was cDNA or gDNA derived from T cells, B-cell-depleted T cells, or PBMCs.

The rearrangement joins TRBV6-5 to TRBJ2-5; TRBD2 might be the D (6 bases). Sample: peripheral blood. The TCR was taken from a human donor in a cohort sampled during active COVID-19. The CDR3 region has the DNA TGTGCCAGTGGAGGGTACCAAGAGACCCAGTACTTC. Its protein product is CASGGYQETQYF.